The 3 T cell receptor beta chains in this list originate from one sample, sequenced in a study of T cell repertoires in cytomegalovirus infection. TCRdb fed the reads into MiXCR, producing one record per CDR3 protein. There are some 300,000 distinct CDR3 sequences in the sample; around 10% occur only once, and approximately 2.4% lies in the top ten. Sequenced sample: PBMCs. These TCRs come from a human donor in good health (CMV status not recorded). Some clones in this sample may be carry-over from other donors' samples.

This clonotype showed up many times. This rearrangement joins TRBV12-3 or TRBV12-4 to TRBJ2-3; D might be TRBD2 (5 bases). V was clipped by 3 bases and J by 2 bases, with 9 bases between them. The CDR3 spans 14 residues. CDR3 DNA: TGTGCCAGCAGTTTTTACGGGGACACAGATACGCAGTATTTT. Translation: CASSFYGDTDTQYF.

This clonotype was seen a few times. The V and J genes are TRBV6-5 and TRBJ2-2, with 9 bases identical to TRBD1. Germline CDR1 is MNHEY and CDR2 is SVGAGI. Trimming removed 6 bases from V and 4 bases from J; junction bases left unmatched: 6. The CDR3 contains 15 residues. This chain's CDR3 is CASREDRGGTGELFF. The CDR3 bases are TGTGCCAGCAGAGAGGACAGGGGCGGCACCGGGGAGCTGTTTTTT.

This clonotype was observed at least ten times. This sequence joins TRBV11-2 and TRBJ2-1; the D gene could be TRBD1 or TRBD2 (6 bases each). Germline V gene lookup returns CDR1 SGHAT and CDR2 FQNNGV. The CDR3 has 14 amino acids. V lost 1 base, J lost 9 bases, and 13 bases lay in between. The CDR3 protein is CASSLAEQGGEQFF. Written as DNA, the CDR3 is TGTGCCAGCAGCTTAGCCGAACAGGGAGGTGAGCAGTTCTTC.